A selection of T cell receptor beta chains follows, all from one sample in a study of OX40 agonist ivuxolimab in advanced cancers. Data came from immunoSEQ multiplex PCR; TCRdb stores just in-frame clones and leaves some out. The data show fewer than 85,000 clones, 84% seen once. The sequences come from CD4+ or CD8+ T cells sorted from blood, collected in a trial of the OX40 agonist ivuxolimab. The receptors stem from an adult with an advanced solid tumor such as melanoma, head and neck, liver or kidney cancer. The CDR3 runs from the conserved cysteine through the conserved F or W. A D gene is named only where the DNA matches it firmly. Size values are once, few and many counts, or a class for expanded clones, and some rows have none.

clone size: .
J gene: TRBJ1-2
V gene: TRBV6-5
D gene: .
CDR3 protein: CASSYGGEGGYTF

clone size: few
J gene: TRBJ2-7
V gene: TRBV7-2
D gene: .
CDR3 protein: CASSSRDLTHEQYF

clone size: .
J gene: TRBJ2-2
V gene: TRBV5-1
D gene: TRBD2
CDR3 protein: CASSISTSGGTGELFF

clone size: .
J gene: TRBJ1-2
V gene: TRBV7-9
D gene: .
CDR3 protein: CASSLKTGHYGYTF

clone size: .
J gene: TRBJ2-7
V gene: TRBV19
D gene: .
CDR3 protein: CATSLVGISYEQYF

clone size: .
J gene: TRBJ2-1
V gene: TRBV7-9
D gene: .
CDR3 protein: CASSLLTVTYNEQFF

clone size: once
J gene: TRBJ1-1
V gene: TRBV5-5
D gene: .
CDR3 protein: CASSLSPGKDTEAFF

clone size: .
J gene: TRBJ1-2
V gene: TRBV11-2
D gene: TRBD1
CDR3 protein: CASSSIRDRRLANYGYTF

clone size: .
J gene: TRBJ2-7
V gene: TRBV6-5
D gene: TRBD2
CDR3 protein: CASSLAGTDYEQYF

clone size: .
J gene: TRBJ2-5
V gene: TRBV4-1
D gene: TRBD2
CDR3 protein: CASSPVEGGETQYF

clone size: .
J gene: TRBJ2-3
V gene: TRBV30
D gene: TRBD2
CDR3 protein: CAWSVDGLAGDTQYF

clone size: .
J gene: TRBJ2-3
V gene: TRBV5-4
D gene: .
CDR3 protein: CASSQGSGALNTQYF

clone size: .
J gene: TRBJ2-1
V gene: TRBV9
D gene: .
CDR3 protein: CASSVTGVGYNEQFF

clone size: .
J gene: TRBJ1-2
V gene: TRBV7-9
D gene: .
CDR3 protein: CASSLQLGSNYGYTF

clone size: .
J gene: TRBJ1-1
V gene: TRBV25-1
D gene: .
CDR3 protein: CASSRSPNTEAFF

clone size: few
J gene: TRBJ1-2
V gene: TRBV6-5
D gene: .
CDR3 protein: CASSYSTGGYTF